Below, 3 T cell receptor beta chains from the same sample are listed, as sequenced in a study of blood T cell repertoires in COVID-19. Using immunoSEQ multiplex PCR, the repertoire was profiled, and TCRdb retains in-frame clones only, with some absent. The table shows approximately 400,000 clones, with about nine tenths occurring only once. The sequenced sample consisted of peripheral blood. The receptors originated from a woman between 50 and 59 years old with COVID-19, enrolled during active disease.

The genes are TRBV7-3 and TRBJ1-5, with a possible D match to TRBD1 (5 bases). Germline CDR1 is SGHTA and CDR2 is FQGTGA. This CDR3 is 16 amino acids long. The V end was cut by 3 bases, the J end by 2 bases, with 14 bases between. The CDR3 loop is CASSFRTTARNQPQHF. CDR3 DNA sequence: TGTGCCAGCAGCTTCCGAACGACAGCCCGCAATCAGCCCCAGCATTTT.

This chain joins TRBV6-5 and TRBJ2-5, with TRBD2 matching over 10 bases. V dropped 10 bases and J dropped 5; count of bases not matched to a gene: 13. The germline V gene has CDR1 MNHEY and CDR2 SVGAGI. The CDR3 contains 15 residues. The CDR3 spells CATLTSSGGWETQYF. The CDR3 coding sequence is TGTGCCACCCTAACCTCTAGCGGGGGATGGGAGACCCAGTACTTC.

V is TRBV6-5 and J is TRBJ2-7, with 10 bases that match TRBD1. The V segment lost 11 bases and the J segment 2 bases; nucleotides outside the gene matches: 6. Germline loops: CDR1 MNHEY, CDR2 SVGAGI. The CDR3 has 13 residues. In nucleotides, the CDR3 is TGTGCCGGAACCGGGACAGGGGCCTACGAGCAGTACTTC. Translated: CAGTGTGAYEQYF.